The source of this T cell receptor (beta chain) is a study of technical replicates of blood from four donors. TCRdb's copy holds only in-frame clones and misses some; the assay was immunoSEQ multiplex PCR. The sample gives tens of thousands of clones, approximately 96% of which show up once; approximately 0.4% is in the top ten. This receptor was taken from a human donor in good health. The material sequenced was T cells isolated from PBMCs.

The CDR3 region has the DNA TGCGCCAGCAGCACCTCACCCTCCGGGACAATGGAAAAACTGTTTTTT. Protein product: CASSTSPSGTMEKLFF. This chain joins TRBV5-1 and TRBJ1-4; D is possibly TRBD1 (6 bases). The V end was cut by 4 bases, the J end by 8 bases, with 21 bases between. The CDR3 length is 16 residues. Germline CDR1 reads SGHRS; CDR2 reads YFSETQ.